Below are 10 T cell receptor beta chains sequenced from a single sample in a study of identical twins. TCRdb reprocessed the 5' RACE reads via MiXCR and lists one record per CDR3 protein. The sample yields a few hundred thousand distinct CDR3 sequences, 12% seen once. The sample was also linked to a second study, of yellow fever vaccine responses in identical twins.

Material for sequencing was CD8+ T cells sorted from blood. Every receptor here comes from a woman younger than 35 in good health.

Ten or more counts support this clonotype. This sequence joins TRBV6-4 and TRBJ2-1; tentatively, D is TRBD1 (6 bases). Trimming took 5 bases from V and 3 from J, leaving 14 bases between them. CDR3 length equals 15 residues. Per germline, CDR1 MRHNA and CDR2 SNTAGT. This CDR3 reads CASSSTGHSYNEQFF. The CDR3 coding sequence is TGTGCCAGCAGTAGCACAGGGCATAGCTACAATGAGCAGTTCTTC.

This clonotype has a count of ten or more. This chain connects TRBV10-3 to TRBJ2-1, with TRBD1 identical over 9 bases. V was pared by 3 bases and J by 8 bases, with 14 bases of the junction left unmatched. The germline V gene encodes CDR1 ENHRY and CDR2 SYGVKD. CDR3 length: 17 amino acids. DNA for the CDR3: TGTGCCATCAGTGAAGGGACAGGGCAGTCAATTTTGGATGAGCAGTTCTTC. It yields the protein CAISEGTGQSILDEQFF.

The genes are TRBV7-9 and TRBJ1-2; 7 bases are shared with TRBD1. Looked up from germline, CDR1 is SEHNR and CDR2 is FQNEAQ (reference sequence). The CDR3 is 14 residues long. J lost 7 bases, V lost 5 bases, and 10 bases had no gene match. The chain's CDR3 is CASSPPNRGLGYTF. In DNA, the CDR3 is TGTGCCAGCAGCCCCCCCAACAGGGGCCTTGGCTACACCTTC.

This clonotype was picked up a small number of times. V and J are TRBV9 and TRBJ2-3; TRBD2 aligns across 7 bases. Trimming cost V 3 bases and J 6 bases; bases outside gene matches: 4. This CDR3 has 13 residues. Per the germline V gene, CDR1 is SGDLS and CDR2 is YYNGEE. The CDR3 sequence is CASSAYGGDTQYF. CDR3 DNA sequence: TGTGCCAGCAGCGCCTACGGGGGGGATACGCAGTATTTT.

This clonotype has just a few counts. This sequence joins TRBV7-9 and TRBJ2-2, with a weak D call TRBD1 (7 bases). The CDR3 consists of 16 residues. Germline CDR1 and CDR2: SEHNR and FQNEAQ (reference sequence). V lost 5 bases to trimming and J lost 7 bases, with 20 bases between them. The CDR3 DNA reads TGTGCCAGCAGCAACACGGAGGGGGCAAAGGACGGGGAGCTGTTTTTT. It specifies CASSNTEGAKDGELFF.

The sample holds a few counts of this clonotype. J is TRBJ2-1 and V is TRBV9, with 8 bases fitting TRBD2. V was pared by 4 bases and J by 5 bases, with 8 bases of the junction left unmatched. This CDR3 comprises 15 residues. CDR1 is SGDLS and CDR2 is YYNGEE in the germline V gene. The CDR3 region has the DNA TGTGCCAGCAGCATAACGGGACTAGATAACAATGAGCAGTTCTTC. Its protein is CASSITGLDNNEQFF.

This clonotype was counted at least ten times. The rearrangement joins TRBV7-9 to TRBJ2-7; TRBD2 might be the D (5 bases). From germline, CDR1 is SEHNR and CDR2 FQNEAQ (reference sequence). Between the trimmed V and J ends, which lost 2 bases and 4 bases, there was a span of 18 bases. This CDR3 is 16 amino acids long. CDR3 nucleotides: TGTGCCAGCAGCTTACCCGAGGGCGGCATATCTTACGAGCAGTACTTC. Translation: CASSLPEGGISYEQYF.

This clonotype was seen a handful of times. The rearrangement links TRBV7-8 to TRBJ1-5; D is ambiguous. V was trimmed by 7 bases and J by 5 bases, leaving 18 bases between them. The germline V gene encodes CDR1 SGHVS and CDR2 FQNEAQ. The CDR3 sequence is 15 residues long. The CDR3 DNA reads TGTGCCAGCATCAACGGGGTAGGCCCCGATCAGCCCCAGCATTTT. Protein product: CASINGVGPDQPQHF.

The CDR3 nucleotides read TGTGCCACCAGTGATGAACCGGGACAGGGGATCACCGGGGAGCTGTTTTTT. This gives the protein CATSDEPGQGITGELFF. The J gene is TRBJ2-2, the V gene TRBV24-1; 10 bases are a match to TRBD1. Trimming took 3 bases from V and 4 from J; bases not matched to a gene: 7. The CDR3 runs to 17 residues. CDR1 is KGHDR, CDR2 SFDVKD, per germline.

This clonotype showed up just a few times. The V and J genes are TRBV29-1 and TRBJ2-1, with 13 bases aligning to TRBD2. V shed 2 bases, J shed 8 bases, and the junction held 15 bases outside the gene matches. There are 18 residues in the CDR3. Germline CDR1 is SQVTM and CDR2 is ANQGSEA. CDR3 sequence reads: CSVEPFWTSGRVEDEQFF. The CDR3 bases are TGCAGCGTTGAACCATTTTGGACTAGCGGGAGAGTAGAGGATGAGCAGTTCTTC.